One sample yielded the 20 T cell receptor beta chains listed below, sequenced in a study of patients and donors after allogeneic stem cell transplantation. In TCRdb, the RT-PCR reads were re-called with MiXCR into one record per CDR3 protein. The sample yields about 70,000 distinct CDR3 sequences, about 30% seen once. Sequenced material: blood, either unsorted or a sorted T cell fraction (not recorded which). All receptors derive from a human donor who was either an allogeneic HSCT recipient or a stem cell or donor lymphocyte infusion donor (not recorded which). It is not recorded whose cells these are; they may come from a transplant donor.

In DNA form, the CDR3 reads TGTGCCAGCAGCAAACAGGGGATGATGGATGGCTACACCTTC. Translation gives CASSKQGMMDGYTF. J is TRBJ1-2 and V is TRBV3-1; TRBD1 matches at 7 bases. The CDR3 loop spans 14 amino acids. The germline V gene encodes CDR1 LGHDT and CDR2 YNNKEL (reference sequence). With V trimmed by 5 bases and J by 6 bases, 9 bases remained unmatched. Complete variable domain (other parts from reference TRBV3-1 and TRBJ1-2): DTAVSQTPKYLVTQMGNDKSIKCEQNLGHDTMYWYKQDSKKFLKIMFSYNNKELIINETVPNRFSPKSPDKAHLNLHINSLELGDSAVYFCASSKQGMMDGYTFGSGTRLTVV.

The V gene is TRBV6-1, the J gene TRBJ1-1, with D possibly being TRBD1 (5 bases). Germline V gives CDR1 MNHNS, CDR2 SASEGT. CDR3 length equals 13 residues. Deletions cut 8 bases from V and 0 bases from J, with 10 bases between. The CDR3 bases are TGTGCCAGCCGGACACGCATGAACACTGAAGCTTTCTTT. Translation gives CASRTRMNTEAFF.

The sample holds one count of this clonotype. Compared with germline, one end of the junction differs, possibly owing to a read error. V is TRBV5-1 and J is TRBJ1-1, with no clear D. Germline V lookup: CDR1 SGHRS, CDR2 YFSETQ. The CDR3 is 16 amino acids. CDR3 loop: CASSLDFVLMNIEAFF. The CDR3 DNA reads as TGCGCCAGCAGCTTGGACTTCGTCTTGATGAACATTGAAGCTTTCTTT.

This clonotype has more than one count but fewer than ten. J is TRBJ2-5 and V is TRBV7-9; D call uncertain. Germline CDR1 is SEHNR and CDR2 is FQNEAQ (reference sequence). The CDR3 runs to 13 residues. V was trimmed by 3 bases and J by 2 bases, leaving 7 bases between them. Written as DNA, the CDR3 is TGTGCCAGCAGCTTGCTTAATCAAGAGACCCAGTACTTC. It is translated as CASSLLNQETQYF.

V is TRBV5-6 and J is TRBJ1-2; TRBD1 matches 8 bases. CDR3 length: 19 residues. Germline CDR1 is SGHDT and CDR2 is YYEEEE. V lost 4 bases and J lost 1; bases outside the gene matches: 18. Written as DNA, the CDR3 is TGTGCCAGCAGCCGGGATCGGGACAGGCTCGTACTAAGTAACTATGGCTACACCTTC. This encodes CASSRDRDRLVLSNYGYTF.

This clonotype showed up just a few times. The gene calls are TRBV20-1 and TRBJ2-7; 9 nucleotides align to TRBD1. The CDR3 covers 13 residues. V lost 2 bases to trimming and J lost 3 bases; unmatched junction nucleotides: 2. Looked up from germline, CDR1 is DFQATT and CDR2 is SNEGSKA (reference sequence). CDR3 region: CSARNRGRYEQYF. Written as DNA, the CDR3 is TGCAGTGCTAGAAACAGGGGGCGCTACGAGCAGTACTTC.

The chain joins TRBV20-1 to TRBJ2-1; D not resolved. The V end lost 0 bases, the J end lost 5 bases, and 11 bases lay between the germline ends. This CDR3 has 14 residues. Germline-derived CDR1 and CDR2 are DFQATT and SNEGSKA (reference sequence). CDR3 sequence (DNA): TGCAGTGCTAGAGATATAAGGCCGGACAATGAGCAGTTCTTC. Residues: CSARDIRPDNEQFF.

The rearrangement links TRBV3-1 to TRBJ1-1, with 7 bases matching TRBD1. The V gene end was trimmed by 0 bases and the J gene end by 8 bases; junction bases not matched to a gene: 6. The CDR3 is 14 residues long. The germline V gene encodes CDR1 LGHDT and CDR2 YNNKEL (reference sequence). The CDR3: CASSQDWEGAEAFF. For the CDR3, the DNA is TGTGCCAGCAGCCAAGATTGGGAGGGGGCGGAAGCTTTCTTT.

This clonotype was counted a few times. This chain connects TRBV6-1 to TRBJ1-5; weak D call: TRBD1 (5 bases). The CDR3 length is 13 residues. Germline V lookup: CDR1 MNHNS, CDR2 SASEGT. V gave up 7 bases and J gave up 2 bases, with 9 bases separating them. CDR3 sequence reads: CASMPRGNQPQHF. The CDR3 DNA is TGTGCCAGCATGCCCAGGGGCAATCAGCCCCAGCATTTT.

The J gene is TRBJ2-7, the V gene TRBV13; D may be TRBD2 (5 bases). Germline CDR1 PRHDT, CDR2 FYEKMQ (reference sequence). Trimming removed 5 bases at V and 0 bases at J, with 11 bases between. This CDR3 region has 14 residues. The CDR3 spells CASSLSGPSYEQYF. The CDR3 bases are TGTGCCAGCAGCCTGAGCGGCCCCTCCTACGAGCAGTACTTC.

The chain combines TRBV29-1 with TRBJ1-2; D ambiguous. Between the trimmed V and J ends, which lost 4 bases and 0 bases, there was a span of 15 bases. The germline CDR1 and CDR2 sequences are SQVTM and ANQGSEA. The CDR3 runs to 15 residues. CDR3 in amino acids: CSVADTPGANYGYTF. The DNA of the CDR3 is TGCAGCGTTGCTGACACTCCTGGAGCTAACTATGGCTACACCTTC.

The V and J genes are TRBV20-1 and TRBJ1-1, with D possibly matching TRBD1 (5 bases). The length of the CDR3 is 11 residues. Between the trimmed V and J ends, which lost 6 bases and 6 bases, there was a span of 11 bases. In germline, CDR1 is DFQATT, CDR2 SNEGSKA (reference sequence). The CDR3: CSAPSGAEAFF. The CDR3 DNA reads as TGCAGTGCACCCTCGGGGGCTGAAGCTTTCTTT.

The chain is built from TRBV5-1 and TRBJ1-1; D perhaps matches TRBD1 (5 bases). The CDR3 is 15 residues long. Trimming removed 0 bases at V and 3 bases at J, with 12 bases between. CDR1 is SGHRS and CDR2 is YFSETQ in the germline V gene. For the CDR3, the DNA is TGCGCCAGCAGCTTGGAAGGGGCGCCGGACACTGAAGCTTTCTTT. Amino acid sequence: CASSLEGAPDTEAFF. The entire variable domain, with the rest obtained from reference TRBV5-1 and TRBJ1-1, is as follows: KAGVTQTPRYLIKTRGQQVTLSCSPISGHRSVSWYQQTPGQGLQFLFEYFSETQRNKGNFPGRFSGRQFSNSRSEMNVSTLELGDSALYLCASSLEGAPDTEAFFGQGTRLTVV.

The V gene is TRBV12-3 or TRBV12-4, the J gene TRBJ2-2; D not resolved. There are 11 residues in the CDR3. The germline V and J ends were trimmed by 7 bases and 7 bases, with 7 bases remaining between them. CDR3 nucleotides: TGTGCCAGCAATGATAACGGGGAGCTGTTTTTT. Translation gives CASNDNGELFF.

The chain links TRBV11-3 to TRBJ2-1; D uncertain. This CDR3 contains 15 residues. V was pared by 3 bases and J by 9 bases, with 18 bases between. Germline V gene sequence: CDR1 SGHNT, CDR2 YENEEA. In DNA, the CDR3 is TGTGCCAGCAGCTTGGACCTTACCGGACGGCCTGAGCAGTTCTTC. Amino acids: CASSLDLTGRPEQFF.

There are a few counts of this clonotype. The chain couples TRBV15 to TRBJ2-1; 7 bases fit TRBD2. V was clipped by 0 bases and J by 10 bases; unmatched bases: 9. Germline V lookup: CDR1 LNHNV, CDR2 YYDKDF (reference sequence). The CDR3 is made up of 15 amino acids. The CDR3 loop reads CATSRDPTTSPEQFF. The CDR3 coding sequence is TGTGCCACCAGCAGAGATCCGACGACTAGCCCCGAGCAGTTCTTC.

This clonotype showed up just a few times. V usage is TRBV30 and J usage is TRBJ1-6; the D is unclear. CDR1 and CDR2 (germline): GTSNPN, SVGIG (reference sequence). The CDR3 extends over 13 amino acids. The germline V and J ends were trimmed by 0 bases and 10 bases, with 10 bases remaining between them. The CDR3 DNA follows: TGTGCCTGGAGTGTACAAGTCCGATCACCCCTCCACTTT. Its translation: CAWSVQVRSPLHF. Together with reference TRBV30 and TRBJ1-6, the CDR3 gives the full variable domain: SQTIHQWPATLVQPVGSPLSLECTVEGTSNPNLYWYRQAAGRGLQLLFYSVGIGQISSEVPQNLSASRPQDRQFILSSKKLLLSDSGFYLCAWSVQVRSPLHFGNGTRLTVT.

CDR3 sequence: CASTPSRQLAHNEQFF. CDR3 DNA: TGTGCCAGCACCCCCTCTCGACAGTTGGCCCACAATGAGCAGTTCTTC. This chain joins TRBV12-3 or TRBV12-4 and TRBJ2-1; tentative D call: TRBD1 (5 bases). V lost 7 bases and J 5 bases, leaving 21 bases between the germline ends. The CDR3 spans 16 residues.

CDR3 sequence (DNA): TGTGCCAGCAGCGAGACAGGGAGAATGAACACTGAAGCTTTCTTT. Its translation: CASSETGRMNTEAFF. V and J are TRBV7-3 and TRBJ1-1, with TRBD1 identical over 7 bases. The V segment lost 5 bases and the J segment 0 bases; nucleotides outside the gene matches: 6. The germline V gene has CDR1 SGHTA and CDR2 FQGTGA. The CDR3 runs to 15 residues.

The chain carries TRBV2 and TRBJ2-5; D not certain. Germline CDR1 and CDR2: SNHLY and FYNNEI. The CDR3 is 12 residues long. V was shortened by 1 base and J by 4 bases, with 4 bases between the two germline ends. The CDR3 nucleotides read TGTGCCAGCAGTGAAGGTGGAGAGACCCAGTACTTC. Translation: CASSEGGETQYF.